This T cell receptor (beta chain) was retrieved from a study of tumor-infiltrating lymphocytes in primary liver carcinoma. Study in general: These patients were men and women whose ages were 30 to 69 years.

RNA isolated from unsorted whole blood supplied the blood RNA, with germline DNA also extracted. The germline gives CDR1 MNHNS, CDR2 SASEGT. Trimming removed 3 bases from V and 5 bases from J, with 11 bases in between. The length of the CDR3 is 14 residues. Constant-region priming of around 500 ng total RNA yielded TCR beta cDNA. Modified slightly, ARM-PCR produced TCR beta libraries over three nested multiplex PCR rounds. Both of the initial two PCR rounds ran for approximately 10 cycles and employed TRBV1-TRBV30 forward primers alongside a C-beta reverse primer. From the multiplex PCR reads, TCRdb called clonotypes with MiXCR, one entry per CDR3 protein. Of more than 150,000 distinct CDR3 sequences listed, around 60% are singletons.

Source material: peripheral blood. The chain links TRBV6-1 to TRBJ2-1; D remains unclear. This receptor was obtained from a man aged 40-50 years with primary liver carcinoma and hepatitis B virus infection. The CDR3 protein is CASSEQYFDNEQFF. The CDR3 region has the DNA TGTGCCAGCAGTGAGCAATACTTCGACAATGAGCAGTTCTTC.